The 25 T cell receptor beta chains below were found in one sample sequenced in a study of blood T cell repertoires in COVID-19. Produced via immunoSEQ multiplex PCR; TCRdb's table is partial and in-frame only. The sample comprises approximately 170,000 clones, about 86% of which are singletons, and over 3.5% rests with the top ten. Sequencing was carried out using peripheral blood. The receptors were sampled from a man aged 18 to 30 with active or convalescent COVID-19.

The chain has TRBV7-2 and TRBJ1-1; the match to TRBD1 covers 7 bases. There are 15 residues in the CDR3. Germline lookup yields CDR1 SGHTA and CDR2 FQGNSA. V lost 3 bases to trimming and J lost 11 bases; unmatched junction nucleotides: 15. The CDR3 spells CASSLESGDRKKAFF. The CDR3 DNA reads as TGTGCCAGCAGCTTGGAGTCGGGGGACAGAAAGAAGGCTTTCTTT.

This chain joins TRBV6-5 and TRBJ2-1, with 7 nucleotides matching TRBD1. Germline V gene lookup returns CDR1 MNHEY and CDR2 SVGAGI. This CDR3 is built from 13 residues. V lost 5 bases and J lost 4; bases outside the gene matches: 2. For the CDR3, the DNA is TGTGCCAGCAGTAGACAGGGATACAATGAGCAGTTCTTC. It specifies CASSRQGYNEQFF.

The chain links TRBV10-3 to TRBJ1-3; 7 bases are a match to TRBD1. The J segment lost 2 bases and the V segment lost 7 bases, leaving 8 bases of the junction unmatched. From germline, CDR1 is ENHRY and CDR2 SYGVKD. The CDR3 runs 15 residues. The CDR3 reads CAITTDRDAGNTIYF. CDR3 bases: TGTGCCATCACTACCGACAGGGACGCTGGAAACACCATATATTTT.

V and J are TRBV12-3 or TRBV12-4 and TRBJ1-5; the D is unclear. V lost 1 base and J 4 bases, leaving 5 bases between the germline ends. The CDR3 runs to 13 residues. CDR3 sequence reads: CASSLGVNQPQHF. The CDR3 nucleotides read TGTGCCAGCAGTTTAGGCGTGAATCAGCCCCAGCATTTT.

The chain joins TRBV30 to TRBJ1-2; D might be TRBD1 (6 bases). V lost 5 bases to trimming and J lost 3 bases, with 10 bases between them. This CDR3 spans 12 amino acids. Germline-derived CDR1 and CDR2 are GTSNPN and SVGIG (reference sequence). The CDR3 reads CAWEAGDYGYTF. CDR3 nucleotide sequence: TGTGCCTGGGAGGCAGGGGACTATGGCTACACCTTC.

The J gene is TRBJ1-5, the V gene TRBV4-1, with D unclear. Trimming removed 0 bases at V and 3 bases at J, with 6 bases between. The CDR3 runs 14 residues. Germline CDR1 MGHRA, CDR2 YSYEKL. DNA of the CDR3: TGCGCCAGCAGCCAAGATCCTGTCAATCAGCCCCAGCATTTT. This translates into CASSQDPVNQPQHF.

This chain joins TRBV5-1 and TRBJ2-3, with 7 nucleotides matching TRBD1. This CDR3 has 14 residues. Per the germline V gene, CDR1 is SGHRS and CDR2 is YFSETQ. J lost 2 bases, V lost 4 bases, and 4 bases had no gene match. DNA of the CDR3: TGCGCCAGCAGCCGAACAGGGGACACAGATACGCAGTATTTT. This translates into CASSRTGDTDTQYF.

The rearrangement uses TRBV7-8 and TRBJ2-1; 12 bases are a match to TRBD1. CDR1 and CDR2 from the germline V gene are SGHVS and FQNEAQ. Losses at the gene ends were 2 bases for V and 8 bases for J; bases not matched to a gene: 1. There are 14 residues in the CDR3. The CDR3 DNA reads as TGTGCCAGCAGCTTACGGGACAGGGGGCATGAGCAGTTCTTC. Amino acids: CASSLRDRGHEQFF.

Here the CDR3 reads CASTPGAQPQHF. In nucleotides, the CDR3 is TGTGCCAGCACCCCAGGGGCTCAGCCCCAGCATTTT. The V and J genes are TRBV2 and TRBJ1-5, with a possible D match to TRBD1 (6 bases). Per the germline V gene, CDR1 is SNHLY and CDR2 is FYNNEI. Deletions cut 7 bases from V and 6 bases from J, with 10 bases between. CDR3 length: 12 residues.

The chain employs TRBV16 and TRBJ1-2, with D perhaps matching TRBD1 (5 bases). The CDR3 totals 12 residues. Germline V gives CDR1 KGHSY, CDR2 FQNENV. V lost 0 bases, J lost 8 bases, and 7 bases lay in between. The CDR3 region has the DNA TGTGCCAGCAGCCAATCGGAGGGGGGCTACACCTTC. This encodes CASSQSEGGYTF.

The rearrangement uses TRBV7-9 and TRBJ2-7, with D possibly TRBD2 on 5 matching bases. CDR3 length equals 14 residues. V lost 1 base to trimming and J lost 5 bases, with 12 bases between them. The germline CDR1 and CDR2 sequences are SEHNR and FQNEAQ (reference sequence). DNA of the CDR3: TGTGCCAGCAGCTTAGGAGAGGGAATGGACGAGCAGTACTTC. As protein: CASSLGEGMDEQYF.

V gene TRBV18 combines with J gene TRBJ1-4; TRBD1 might be the D (6 bases). The CDR3 is 15 residues long. Trimming shortened V by 0 bases and J by 8 bases, and 13 bases separated the two germline ends. Germline CDR1 reads KGHSH; CDR2 reads LQKENI. As DNA, the CDR3 is TGTGCCAGCTCACCACCAAACAGGGTTCAGGAAAAACTGTTTTTT. This encodes CASSPPNRVQEKLFF. Combining the CDR3 with reference TRBV18 and TRBJ1-4 gives the whole variable domain NAGVMQNPRHLVRRRGQEARLRCSPMKGHSHVYWYRQLPEEGLKFMVYLQKENIIDESGMPKERFSAEFPKEGPSILRIQQVVRGDSAAYFCASSPPNRVQEKLFFGSGTQLSVL.

This clone has just a few counts. The chain uses TRBV5-1 and TRBJ2-2; TRBD2 matches at 8 bases. V lost 4 bases and J lost 6; bases outside the gene matches: 8. Germline values: CDR1 SGHRS, CDR2 YFSETQ. This CDR3 contains 15 residues. Here the CDR3 reads CASSLRGLAAGELFF. In DNA, the CDR3 is TGCGCCAGCAGCCTACGAGGACTAGCCGCCGGGGAGCTGTTTTTT.

V gene TRBV6-5 combines with J gene TRBJ2-3, with 7 bases identical to TRBD1. The CDR3 extends over 14 amino acids. Per the germline V gene, CDR1 is MNHEY and CDR2 is SVGAGI. V lost 8 bases to trimming and J lost 4 bases; unmatched junction nucleotides: 9. DNA of the CDR3: TGTGCCAGCTCCGGGACAGCCATCCCAGATACGCAGTATTTT. This codes for CASSGTAIPDTQYF.

This sequence joins TRBV6-4 and TRBJ1-6; D is ambiguous. This CDR3 comprises 12 residues. V lost 7 bases, J lost 9 bases, and 10 bases lay in between. Per the germline V gene, CDR1 is MRHNA and CDR2 is SNTAGT. The CDR3, as DNA: TGTGCCAGCACAATGCCAGGTTCACCCCTCCACTTT. As protein: CASTMPGSPLHF.

The chain combines TRBV4-2 with TRBJ2-7, with 9 bases identical to TRBD2. V trimming: 4 bases; J trimming: 0 bases; junction bases outside the gene matches: 7. This CDR3 is built from 16 residues. Germline CDR1 reads LGHNA; CDR2 reads YNFKEQ. The chain's CDR3 is CASSPLAGKNSYEQYF. As DNA, the CDR3 is TGTGCCAGCAGCCCTCTAGCGGGAAAAAACTCCTACGAGCAGTACTTC.

J is TRBJ1-1 and V is TRBV10-3, with TRBD1 matching 9 bases. Germline V gives CDR1 ENHRY, CDR2 SYGVKD. This CDR3 is built from 12 residues. Germline trimming cut 6 bases from V and 6 bases from J; bases unmatched to any gene: 2. The CDR3 DNA reads TGTGCCATCAGGACAGGGGGTCCTGAAGCTTTCTTT. Protein sequence: CAIRTGGPEAFF.

The genes are TRBV2 and TRBJ2-7; D might be TRBD1 (6 bases). CDR3 length: 11 residues. Trimming stripped 7 bases from V and 6 bases from J, with 10 bases between. Germline V gene sequence: CDR1 SNHLY, CDR2 FYNNEI. The CDR3 DNA reads as TGTGCCAGCACCACCAGGGGCGAGCAGTACTTC. Protein sequence: CASTTRGEQYF.

The chain carries TRBV28 and TRBJ1-1, with TRBD1 matching 7 bases. From germline, CDR1 is MDHEN and CDR2 SYDVKM. This CDR3 region has 15 residues. The V segment lost 2 bases and the J segment 0 bases; nucleotides outside the gene matches: 3. DNA for the CDR3: TGTGCCAGCAGTTTAATCGACAGGGTGAACACTGAAGCTTTCTTT. Amino acid sequence: CASSLIDRVNTEAFF.

This clone showed up just once. This chain joins TRBV5-6 and TRBJ2-3; tentative D call: TRBD2 (6 bases). V lost 4 bases and J 0 bases, leaving 18 bases between the germline ends. Germline loops: CDR1 SGHDT, CDR2 YYEEEE. The CDR3 length is 17 residues. The CDR3 DNA sequence: TGTGCCAGCAGCACCAGCGGGTGGGCTTCCAGCACAGATACGCAGTATTTT. This codes for CASSTSGWASSTDTQYF.

This chain uses TRBV21-1 with TRBJ1-5. TRBV21-1 is a pseudogene. The CDR3 covers 15 residues. The CDR3 nucleotides are TGTGCCAGCAGCAGCGGGTTTGGGAGCAATCAGCCCCAGCATTTT. Amino acid sequence: CASSSGFGSNQPQHF.

The chain links TRBV10-3 to TRBJ2-1; 13 bases line up with TRBD2. Trimming removed 4 bases from V and 6 bases from J; junction bases left unmatched: 3. CDR3 length: 15 residues. CDR1 and CDR2 from the germline V gene are ENHRY and SYGVKD. The chain's CDR3 is CAISGTSGRSNEQFF. In nucleotides, the CDR3 is TGTGCCATCAGTGGGACTAGCGGGAGATCCAATGAGCAGTTCTTC.

J is TRBJ1-4 and V is TRBV5-1; 10 nucleotides line up with TRBD1. With V trimmed by 4 bases and J by 3 bases, 6 bases remained unmatched. Germline-derived CDR1 and CDR2 are SGHRS and YFSETQ. The CDR3 is 16 residues long. The DNA of the CDR3 is TGCGCCAGCAGCATAGGACAGGGGGTATCTAATGAAAAACTGTTTTTT. Translation: CASSIGQGVSNEKLFF.

Note on this clone: At the DNA level, this CDR3 is encoded by other sequences in the same sample as well. V gene TRBV6-5 combines with J gene TRBJ2-2, with D perhaps matching TRBD1 (6 bases). Germline lookup yields CDR1 MNHEY and CDR2 SVGAGI. Trimming removed 6 bases at V and 2 bases at J, with 7 bases between. The CDR3 consists of 13 residues. The CDR3 region is CASRQGNTGELFF. In DNA form, the CDR3 reads TGTGCCAGCAGACAGGGAAACACCGGGGAGCTGTTTTTT.

The CDR3 is CASRTSGSGGELFF. Written as DNA, the CDR3 is TGTGCCAGCAGGACTAGCGGAAGTGGCGGGGAGCTGTTTTTT. This sequence joins TRBV6-5 and TRBJ2-2, with TRBD2 matching over 9 bases. V lost 6 bases, J lost 7 bases, and 6 bases stayed unmatched. CDR3 length: 14 residues. Germline lookup yields CDR1 MNHEY and CDR2 SVGAGI.